The clone carrying this T cell receptor beta chain was picked up a small number of times. Its antigen remains unknown. MiXCR, applied by TCRdb to the 5' RACE reads, yields one record per CDR3 protein. The sample yields some 590,000 distinct CDR3 sequences, 9.5% to 10% seen once. This sample was taken from a study of identical twins. Regarding the study as a whole: In cord blood, abundant beta clonotypes had fewer insertions; memory showed no trend. Zero-insertion results could be subject to partial confounding by invariant MAIT and iNKT cells.

This CDR3 is built from 15 residues. CDR1 is MDHEN, CDR2 SYDVKM, per germline. Losses at the gene ends were 2 bases for V and 4 bases for J; bases not matched to a gene: 4. These data are also associated with another study on yellow fever vaccine responses in identical twins.

Sample: PBMCs. The chain has TRBV28 and TRBJ2-5; 10 bases agree with TRBD2. The source is a woman younger than 35 in good health. CDR3: CASSLDPSGRETQYF. In DNA, the CDR3 is TGTGCCAGCAGTTTAGACCCTAGCGGGAGAGAGACCCAGTACTTC. Combining the CDR3 with reference TRBV28 and TRBJ2-5 gives the whole variable domain DVKVTQSSRYLVKRTGEKVFLECVQDMDHENMFWYRQDPGLGLRLIYFSYDVKMKEKGDIPEGYSVSREKKERFSLILESASTNQTSMYLCASSLDPSGRETQYFGPGTRLLVL.